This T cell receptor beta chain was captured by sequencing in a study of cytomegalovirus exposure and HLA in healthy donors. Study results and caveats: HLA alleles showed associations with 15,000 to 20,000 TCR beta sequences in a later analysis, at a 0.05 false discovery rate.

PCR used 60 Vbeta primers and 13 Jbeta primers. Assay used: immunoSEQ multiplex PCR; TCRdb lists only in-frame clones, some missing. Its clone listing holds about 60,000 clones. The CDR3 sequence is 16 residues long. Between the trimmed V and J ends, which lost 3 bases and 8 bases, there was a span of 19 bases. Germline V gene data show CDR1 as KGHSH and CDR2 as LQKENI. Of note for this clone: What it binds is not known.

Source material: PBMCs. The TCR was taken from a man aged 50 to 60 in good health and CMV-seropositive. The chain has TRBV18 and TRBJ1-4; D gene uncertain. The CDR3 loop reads CASSPSNIDRGEKLFF. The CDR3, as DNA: TGTGCCAGCTCACCCTCCAACATCGACCGCGGGGAAAAACTGTTTTTT.